The clone carrying this T cell receptor (beta chain) was counted a single time. The Seattle site enrolled patients during active infection and followed them longitudinally. These data come from a study of blood T cell repertoires in COVID-19. On the study more broadly: COVID-19 samples from acute and convalescent phases originated in the United States, Italy and Spain. The analysed material was cDNA or gDNA that came from T cells, B-cell-depleted T cells, or PBMCs.

Losses at the gene ends were 1 base for V and 8 bases for J; bases not matched to a gene: 13. The CDR3 runs to 17 residues. Germline CDR1 and CDR2: MNHEY and SVGEGT. In the authors' workflow: Estimated nucleated cell counts came from reference gene primer amplification. Here immunoSEQ multiplex PCR was the method, and the copy in TCRdb shows in-frame clones only, minus some. V and J calls and clone size come straight from that table; D and trimming were deduced from the DNA. The table records 400,000 to 450,000 clones, approximately 90% of them present only once. Sample: peripheral blood. The chain employs TRBV6-2 or TRBV6-3 and TRBJ2-1; 8 bases align to TRBD2. This sequence originates from a woman between 35 and 50 years old with COVID-19, enrolled during active disease. CDR3 sequence reads: CASSYYPGLVISHEQFF. In nucleotides, the CDR3 is TGTGCCAGCAGTTACTACCCGGGACTAGTAATTTCCCATGAGCAGTTCTTC.